This TCR beta chain came from a study of T cell changes during pregnancy in multiple sclerosis. The CDR3 has 16 residues. Losses at the gene ends were 0 bases for V and 2 bases for J; bases not matched to a gene: 5. The V gene's germline CDR1 is SGHDT and CDR2 YYEEEE. The protocol was immunoSEQ multiplex PCR, while the TCRdb copy is restricted to in-frame clones and leaves out a portion. The sample has about 60,000 clones, about nine tenths seen once. This specimen consisted of peripheral blood, obtained in the second trimester of pregnancy. The chain recombines TRBV5-6 with TRBJ2-5; TRBD2 matches at 9 bases. This clonotype was sampled from a female donor in good health, enrolled as a control in a pregnancy study. The CDR3 DNA reads as TGTGCCAGCAGCTTGGTGGCGGGGGGGGTTCAAGAGACCCAGTACTTC. It encodes CASSLVAGGVQETQYF.